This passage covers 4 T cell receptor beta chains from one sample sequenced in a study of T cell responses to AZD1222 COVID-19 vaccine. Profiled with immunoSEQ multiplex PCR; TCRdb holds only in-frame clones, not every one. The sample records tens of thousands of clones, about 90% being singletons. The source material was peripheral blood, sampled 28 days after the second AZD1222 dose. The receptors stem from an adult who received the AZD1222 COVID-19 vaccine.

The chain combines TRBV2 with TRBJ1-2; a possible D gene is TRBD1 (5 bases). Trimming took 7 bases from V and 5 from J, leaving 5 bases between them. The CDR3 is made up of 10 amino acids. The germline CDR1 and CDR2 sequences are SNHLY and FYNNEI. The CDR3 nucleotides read TGTGCCAGCAAGGGGTATGGCTACACCTTC. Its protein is CASKGYGYTF.

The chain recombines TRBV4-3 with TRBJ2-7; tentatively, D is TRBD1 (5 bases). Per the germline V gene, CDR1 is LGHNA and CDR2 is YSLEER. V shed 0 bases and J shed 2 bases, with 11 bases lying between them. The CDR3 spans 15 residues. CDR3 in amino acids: CASSQEGRPPYEQYF. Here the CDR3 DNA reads TGCGCCAGCAGCCAAGAGGGGCGGCCTCCCTACGAGCAGTACTTC.

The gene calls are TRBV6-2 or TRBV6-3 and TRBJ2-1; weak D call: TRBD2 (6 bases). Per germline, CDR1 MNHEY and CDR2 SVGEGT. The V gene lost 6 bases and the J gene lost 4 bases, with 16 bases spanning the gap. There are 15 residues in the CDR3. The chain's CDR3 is CASSREPGGYNEQFF. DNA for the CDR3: TGTGCCAGCAGCAGGGAGCCCGGAGGGTACAATGAGCAGTTCTTC.

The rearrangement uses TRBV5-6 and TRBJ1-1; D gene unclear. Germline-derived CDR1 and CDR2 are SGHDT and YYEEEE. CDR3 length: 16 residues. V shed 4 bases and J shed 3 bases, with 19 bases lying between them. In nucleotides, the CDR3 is TGTGCCAGCAGCACCGGTGGAAGCAGGAGGGACACTGAAGCTTTCTTT. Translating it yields CASSTGGSRRDTEAFF.